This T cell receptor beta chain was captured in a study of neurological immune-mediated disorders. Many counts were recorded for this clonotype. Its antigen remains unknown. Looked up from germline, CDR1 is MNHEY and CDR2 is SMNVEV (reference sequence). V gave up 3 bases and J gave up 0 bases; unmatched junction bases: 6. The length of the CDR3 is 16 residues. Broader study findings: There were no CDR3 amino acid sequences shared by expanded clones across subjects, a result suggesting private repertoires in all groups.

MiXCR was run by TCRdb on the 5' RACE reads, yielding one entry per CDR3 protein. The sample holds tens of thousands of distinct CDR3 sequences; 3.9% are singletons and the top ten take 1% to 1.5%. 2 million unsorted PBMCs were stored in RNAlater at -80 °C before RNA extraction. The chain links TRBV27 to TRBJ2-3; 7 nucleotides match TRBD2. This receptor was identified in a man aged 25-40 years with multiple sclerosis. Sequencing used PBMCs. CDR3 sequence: CASSFQSGASTDTQYF. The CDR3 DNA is TGTGCCAGCAGTTTCCAAAGCGGGGCTAGCACAGATACGCAGTATTTT.